This T cell receptor beta chain comes out of a study of response to subunit inactivated influenza vaccine. V dropped 3 bases and J dropped 2; count of bases not matched to a gene: 8. The V gene's germline CDR1 is DFQATT and CDR2 SNEGSKA (reference sequence). The CDR3 loop spans 16 amino acids. Study-wide results and caveats: Authors suggested each seasonal flu vaccination may recruit only limited numbers of new T cells.

This clonotype was recorded many times. No antigen is known for it. MiXCR was run by TCRdb on the RT-PCR reads, yielding one entry per CDR3 protein. Of about 160,000 distinct CDR3 sequences listed, approximately 10% were seen once; the top ten hold under 15%. This chain links TRBV20-1 with TRBJ2-7; 12 bases agree with TRBD2. Source: non-naive T cells sorted from PBMCs, taken roughly 46 days after vaccination. This TCR was recovered from a man between 45 and 60 years old who received an inactivated influenza vaccine. CDR3 sequence: CSARPSGRDRTYEQYF. The CDR3 DNA is TGCAGTGCTAGGCCTAGCGGGAGGGATAGGACCTACGAGCAGTACTTC.